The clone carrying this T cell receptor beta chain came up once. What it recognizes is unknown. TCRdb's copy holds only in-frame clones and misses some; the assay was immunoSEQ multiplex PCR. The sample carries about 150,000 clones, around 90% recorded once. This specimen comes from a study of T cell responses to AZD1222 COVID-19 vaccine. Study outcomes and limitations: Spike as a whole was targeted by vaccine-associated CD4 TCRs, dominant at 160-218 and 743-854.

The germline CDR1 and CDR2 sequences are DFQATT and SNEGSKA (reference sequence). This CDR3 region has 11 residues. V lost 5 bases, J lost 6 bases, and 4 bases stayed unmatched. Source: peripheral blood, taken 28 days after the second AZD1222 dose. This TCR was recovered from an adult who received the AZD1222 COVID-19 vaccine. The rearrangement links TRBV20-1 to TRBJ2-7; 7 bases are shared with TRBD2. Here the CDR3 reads CSARIAGEQYF. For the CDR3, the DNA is TGCAGTGCTCGGATAGCGGGCGAGCAGTACTTC.